This TCR beta chain was identified during a study of sequential checkpoint blockade in melanoma. The wider study: First-line arms were nivolumab then ipilimumab, or the reverse, randomized 1:1.

Indicated treatment: randomized to nivolumab then ipilimumab (arm A) or the reverse (arm B). PBMC sorting kept live CD3+CD8+ cells without CD19 or CD56. Using immunoSEQ multiplex PCR, the repertoire was profiled, and TCRdb retains in-frame clones only, with some absent. The table has 25,000 to 35,000 clones, about 83% seen once. The sequenced sample was CD8+ T cells sorted from blood (inferred from file names), obtained from a patient given nivolumab and ipilimumab in sequence. This receptor was taken from a human donor with melanoma.

CDR3 region: CASSLVSGTGELFF. The CDR3 DNA reads as TGTGCCAGCAGCTTAGTCTCGGGAACCGGGGAGCTGTTTTTT. The chain couples TRBV7-9 to TRBJ2-2, with D perhaps matching TRBD2 (5 bases). CDR3 length: 14 residues. CDR1 and CDR2 from the germline V gene are SEHNR and FQNEAQ (reference sequence). The V gene lost 1 base and the J gene lost 5 bases, with 8 bases spanning the gap. The whole variable domain, remainder taken from reference TRBV7-9 and TRBJ2-2, is DTGVSQNPRHKITKRGQNVTFRCDPISEHNRLYWYRQTLGQGPEFLTYFQNEAQLEKSRLLSDRFSAERPKGSFSTLEIQRTEQGDSAMYLCASSLVSGTGELFFGEGSRLTVL.